This T cell receptor (beta chain) was recovered during a study of CD8 T cells in ankylosing spondylitis. This CDR3 comprises 14 residues. Germline CDR1 reads LGHDT; CDR2 reads YNNKEL (reference sequence). TCRdb re-analysed the 5' RACE reads in MiXCR, keeping a single row per CDR3 protein. This table has about 160,000 distinct CDR3 sequences, about a sixth appearing once. Sequenced input: blood, either unsorted or a sorted T cell fraction (not recorded which). The TCR sequence derives from a male donor with ankylosing spondylitis or in good health (not recorded which). V is TRBV3-1 and J is TRBJ2-7; D unresolved. CDR3 sequence: CVSSQVGRQYEQYF. The CDR3 DNA reads TGTGTCAGTAGCCAAGTAGGCAGGCAATACGAGCAGTACTTC.